The TCR beta chain described here comes from a study of response to subunit inactivated influenza vaccine. Notes on the study in general: Few additional T cells are recruited per seasonal influenza vaccination, authors suggested.

This CDR3 is built from 13 residues. Trimming shortened V by 3 bases and J by 4 bases, and 7 bases separated the two germline ends. TCRdb re-called the RT-PCR reads through MiXCR, storing one row per CDR3 protein. The sample holds 700,000 to 800,000 distinct CDR3 sequences, under 20% seen once. This clonotype was counted at least ten times. Antigen: not known. Sequences were derived from PBMCs from blood, sampled more than 4 days after vaccination. The rearrangement uses TRBV12-3 or TRBV12-4 and TRBJ1-5; D is unclear. The receptor was derived from a man over 45 who received an inactivated influenza vaccine. The CDR3 sequence: CASSFTENQPQHF. CDR3 nucleotide sequence: TGTGCCAGCAGTTTCACGGAAAATCAGCCCCAGCATTTT.